The subject of this entry is one TCR beta chain. This sample was taken from a study of blood T cell repertoires in COVID-19. Looking at the study overall: Samples came from the United States, Italy and Spain, spanning acute and convalescent COVID-19. Nucleic acid was either cDNA or gDNA, and it came from T cells, B-cell-depleted T cells, or PBMCs.

Trimming removed 4 bases from V and 2 bases from J, with 4 bases in between. The CDR3 has 12 residues. The germline CDR1 and CDR2 sequences are SEHNR and FQNEAQ (reference sequence). Method: immunoSEQ multiplex PCR; TCRdb's copy keeps in-frame clones and lacks some. The sample yields fewer than 250,000 clones, almost 85% seen once. The chain is built from TRBV7-9 and TRBJ2-3; no clear D. Sample: peripheral blood. This sequence originates from a man in his fifties or sixties with acute or convalescent COVID-19. The CDR3: CASSSYTDTQYF. CDR3 DNA: TGTGCCAGCAGCTCTTACACAGATACGCAGTATTTT.